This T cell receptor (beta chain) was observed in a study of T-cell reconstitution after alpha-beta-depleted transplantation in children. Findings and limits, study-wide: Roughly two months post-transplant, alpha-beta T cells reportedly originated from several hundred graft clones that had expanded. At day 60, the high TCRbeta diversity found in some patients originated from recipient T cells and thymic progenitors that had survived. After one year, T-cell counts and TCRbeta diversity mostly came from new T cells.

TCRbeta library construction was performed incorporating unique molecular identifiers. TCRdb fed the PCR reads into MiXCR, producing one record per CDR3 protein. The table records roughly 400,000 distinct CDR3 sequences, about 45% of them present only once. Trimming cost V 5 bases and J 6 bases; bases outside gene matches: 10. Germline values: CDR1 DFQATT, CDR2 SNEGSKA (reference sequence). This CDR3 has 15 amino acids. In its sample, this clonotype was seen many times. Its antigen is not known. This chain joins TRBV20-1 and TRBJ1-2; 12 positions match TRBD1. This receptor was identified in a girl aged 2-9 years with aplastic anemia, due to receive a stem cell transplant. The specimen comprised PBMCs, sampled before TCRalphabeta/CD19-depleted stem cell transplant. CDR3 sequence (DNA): TGCAGTGCTCCTGGGACAGGGGGCGCGCGGAATGGCTACACCTTC. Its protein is CSAPGTGGARNGYTF.